This TCR beta chain was captured in a study of shared clonotypes between healthy human individuals. Study as a whole: CD4 naive and memory got three plates each, CD8 naive two, CD8 memory one. Study conclusions and caveats: Compared with clonotypes that all four donors shared, non-shared clonotypes had lower generation probabilities.

A word on this clone: The target antigen is unknown.

This table comes from immunoSEQ multiplex PCR, and its TCRdb copy is limited to in-frame clones, with some not included. The sample yields 1,500,000 or so clones, roughly 96% seen once. Trimming removed 6 bases from V and 7 bases from J, with 18 bases in between. Per germline, CDR1 MNHEY and CDR2 SMNVEV (reference sequence). CDR3 length: 14 amino acids. The V gene is TRBV27, the J gene TRBJ2-5; D is perhaps TRBD2 (6 bases). The sample taken for sequencing was naive CD4+ T cells sorted from blood. Described subset: CD45RA+ positively selected. The clonotype comes from a man younger than 40 in good health. CDR3: CASSTGAGVGTQYF. CDR3 sequence (DNA): TGTGCCAGCAGCACCGGAGCGGGCGTGGGGACCCAGTACTTC.